These T cell receptor beta chains were read from a single sample in a study of blood T cell repertoires in COVID-19. Here immunoSEQ multiplex PCR was the method, and the copy in TCRdb shows in-frame clones only, minus some. The repertoire holds over 400,000 clones, with about nine tenths as singletons. The sequencing sample was made of PBMCs or T cells enriched from blood (not recorded which). The receptor source for this set is a woman between 55 and 75 years old who had recovered from COVID-19. Both conserved end residues are part of each CDR3.

TRBJ1-2,TRBV4-1,CASSQGPYGYTF
TRBJ1-1,TRBV19,CASSTYVRREGTHTEAFF
TRBJ2-3,TRBV10-3,CAISGASGGRVDTQYF
TRBJ1-1,TRBV7-9,CASKPGGVRYTEAFF
TRBJ2-7,TRBV7-2,CASSSHGLAGGKRSYEQYF
TRBJ1-2,TRBV6-5,CASSYQGLDYGYTF
TRBJ1-1,TRBV12-3/TRBV12-4,CASSLSMNTEAFF
TRBJ2-3,TRBV29-1,CSVEKRGSTDTQYF
TRBJ2-1,TRBV2,CASSERSNEQFF
TRBJ1-1,TRBV19,CASSIGSHRGQNTEAFF
TRBJ1-5,TRBV30,CAWTGDSNQPQHF
TRBJ1-4,TRBV2,CASYRGRATNEKLFF
TRBJ2-3,TRBV5-1,CASSLERGTDTQYF
TRBJ2-1,TRBV11-3,CASSHGGALNEQFF
TRBJ2-7,TRBV2,CASRRQGNSYEQYF
TRBJ1-1,TRBV11-2,CASSPGVSTEAFF
TRBJ2-6,TRBV18,CASSYNTGSGANVLTF
TRBJ2-2,TRBV12-2,CASRPLAGLNTGELFF
TRBJ2-7,TRBV19,CASSSGQTYEQYF
TRBJ1-1,TRBV5-1,CASSLDGSTEAFF
TRBJ2-1,TRBV24-1,CATSEPRGGRGGAGNEQFF
TRBJ2-1,TRBV5-6,CASSLLAGGPYEQFF
TRBJ2-2,TRBV24-1,CATSDLALAGATGELFF
TRBJ1-1,TRBV11-2,CASSLGQMNTEAFF
TRBJ1-5,TRBV28,CASSRGQGGNQPQHF
TRBJ2-5,TRBV11-2,CASSRGREETQYF
TRBJ1-4,TRBV28,CASRPSQGGRVFF
TRBJ2-1,TRBV27,CASSPGTTYNEQFF
TRBJ2-3,TRBV6-5,CASSYGGVRTDTQYF
TRBJ1-2,TRBV6-2/TRBV6-3,CASSSHRGTANYGYTF
TRBJ1-1,TRBV19,CASKGRGPETEAFF
TRBJ1-1,TRBV10-2,CASSGRQGAMGTEAFF
TRBJ2-1,TRBV7-8,CASSLRRGRSSYNEQFF
TRBJ1-6,TRBV24-1,CATVPVPLHF
TRBJ2-3,TRBV10-3,CAIRAGQKFTTDTQYF
TRBJ2-3,TRBV6-2/TRBV6-3,CASSYRAWDTQYF
TRBJ1-2,TRBV4-1,CASSQDATYTYGYTF
TRBJ2-1,TRBV18,CASSPSVQTTYNEQFF
TRBJ1-1,TRBV5-1,CASSLAPGSKTEAFF
TRBJ2-6,TRBV2,CASSLQGTGANVLTF
TRBJ2-5,TRBV11-2,CASSIGLVEGETQYF
TRBJ2-7,TRBV4-1,CASSQLSGENREQYF
TRBJ1-4,TRBV28,CASSPYGEKLFF
TRBJ1-6,TRBV30,CAWSAGGQGNSPLHF
TRBJ1-2,TRBV5-6,CASSLGQGVYGYTF
TRBJ1-6,TRBV2,CASLLPDREGSPLHF
TRBJ2-5,TRBV5-1,CASSWDSPGETQYF
TRBJ2-1,TRBV5-6,CASSFDRVVYNEQFF
TRBJ1-5,TRBV24-1,CATSGGVYQPQHF
TRBJ1-1,TRBV11-2,CASSFAGNTEAFF
TRBJ2-2,TRBV5-5,CASRGRGDTGELFF
TRBJ1-2,TRBV10-3,CAIRGYDGGWLTGGASYGYTF
TRBJ1-2,TRBV19,CASSPGLGQGDRGYTF
TRBJ1-2,TRBV19,CASSPGVAYGYTF
TRBJ1-2,TRBV6-5,CASRDGANYGYTF
TRBJ1-1,TRBV28,CASSLDREGEAFF
TRBJ1-2,TRBV3-1/TRBV3-2,CATAQGYGYTF
TRBJ2-1,TRBV10-3,CAISATGNEQFF
TRBJ1-5,TRBV21-1,CASRRKTGTGRCCNQPQHF